There are many counts of the clone carrying this T cell receptor beta chain. Antigen unknown. This CDR3 comprises 14 residues. Germline V gene sequence: CDR1 LGHDT, CDR2 YNNKEL (reference sequence). The V gene lost 3 bases and the J gene lost 2 bases, with 10 bases spanning the gap. TCR beta CDR3 regions were amplified from RNA. With the HTBI primer set, the TCR CDR3 went through a first round of RT-PCR. TCRdb reprocessed the multiplex PCR reads with MiXCR, giving one entry per CDR3 protein. The sample records 360,000 or so distinct CDR3 sequences, about 18% being singletons. Exclusion criteria comprised uncontrolled infection, other autoimmune disease, pregnancy or lactation. PBMCs were derived from roughly 10 ml fresh peripheral blood. This entry belongs to a study of T cells in Graves' hyperthyroidism and ophthalmopathy. General study results and limits: Most clonotypes expanded in thyroid above 0.001 were likewise present in blood.

The sequencing input was blood. The chain joins TRBV3-1 to TRBJ1-2, with no clear D. The TCR comes from a woman aged 18-29 years with Graves' hyperthyroidism. The chain's CDR3 is CASSHEGPNYGYTF. CDR3 bases: TGTGCCAGCAGCCACGAAGGGCCCAACTATGGCTACACCTTC.